Below are 29 T cell receptor beta chains sequenced from a single sample in a study of CD8 T cells in ankylosing spondylitis. TCRdb re-analysed the 5' RACE reads in MiXCR, keeping a single row per CDR3 protein. The table shows roughly 25,000 distinct CDR3 sequences, with 17% occurring only once. Sequenced: blood. These receptors originate from a male donor with ankylosing spondylitis or in good health (not recorded which).

This clonotype was seen a few times. The V and J genes are TRBV10-3 and TRBJ2-3, with unresolved D. Deletions cut 1 base from V and 0 bases from J, with 8 bases between. Germline CDR1 ENHRY, CDR2 SYGVKD. The CDR3 consists of 15 residues. The CDR3 bases are TGTGCCATCAGTGAGTTAGGTGCTAGCACAGATACGCAGTATTTT. Translation: CAISELGASTDTQYF.

V and J are TRBV6-6 and TRBJ1-6; no clear D. Germline values: CDR1 MNHNY, CDR2 SVGAGI (reference sequence). This CDR3 spans 19 amino acids. V lost 6 bases and J 0 bases, leaving 21 bases between the germline ends. The CDR3 spells CASSQILRAVRSYNSPLHF. The CDR3 nucleotides read TGTGCCAGCAGCCAAATCCTCCGGGCAGTTCGCTCCTATAATTCACCCCTCCACTTT.

This clonotype occurred many times. This chain connects TRBV5-5 to TRBJ2-3, with 7 positions matching TRBD2. Germline lookup yields CDR1 SGHKS and CDR2 YYEKEE (reference sequence). The CDR3 is 14 residues long. The trim removed 0 bases at V and 8 bases at J, leaving 6 bases unmatched. The CDR3 sequence: CASSLGAGEGTQYF. In nucleotides, the CDR3 is TGTGCCAGCAGCTTGGGCGCGGGAGAAGGTACGCAGTATTTT.

This clonotype was seen a few times. V gene TRBV5-6 combines with J gene TRBJ2-2; 12 bases match TRBD1. The junction had 7 bases not matched to a gene; V was cut back by 4 bases and J by 6 bases. The CDR3 totals 16 residues. Germline V lookup: CDR1 SGHDT, CDR2 YYEEEE. CDR3 nucleotide sequence: TGTGCCAGCAGCGGCAGGGACAGGGGGCAGGCCGGGGAGCTGTTTTTT. The encoded protein is CASSGRDRGQAGELFF.

This clonotype was seen a few times. The chain is built from TRBV7-2 and TRBJ2-1, with 12 bases that match TRBD2. The trim removed 5 bases at V and 6 bases at J, leaving 8 bases unmatched. The V gene's germline CDR1 is SGHTA and CDR2 FQGNSA. The CDR3 has 16 amino acids. CDR3 DNA: TGTGCCAGCAGCCCAGAACTAGCGGGGGGCCTCAATGAGCAGTTCTTC. Its translation: CASSPELAGGLNEQFF.

CDR3 amino acids: CASSNRDRKPKGTQYF. The CDR3 region has the DNA TGTGCCAGCAGCAACCGGGACAGGAAACCTAAGGGGACCCAGTACTTC. The chain links TRBV21-1 to TRBJ2-5; the table names TRBD1, a call not compared with the DNA. TRBV21-1 corresponds to a pseudogene. This CDR3 has 16 amino acids.

This clonotype was counted many times. The chain couples TRBV29-1 to TRBJ2-3; D ambiguous. Germline V CDR1 and CDR2: SQVTM, ANQGSEA. Between the trimmed V and J ends, which lost 7 bases and 3 bases, there was a span of 11 bases. The CDR3 loop spans 12 amino acids. The CDR3 is CSASWQTDTQYF. DNA of the CDR3: TGCAGCGCCAGCTGGCAGACAGATACGCAGTATTTT.

This clonotype was detected only a few times. CDR3: CASSLEISESTDTQYF. CDR3 in DNA: TGCGCCAGCAGCTTGGAAATCAGTGAGAGCACAGATACGCAGTATTTT. V is TRBV5-1 and J is TRBJ2-3; D remains ambiguous. This CDR3 is 16 amino acids long. Trimming pared 0 bases from V and 0 bases from J, leaving 11 bases between. Germline assignment: CDR1 SGHRS and CDR2 YFSETQ.

Ten or more counts support this clonotype. The chain recombines TRBV29-1 with TRBJ2-1; 8 bases fit TRBD2. V dropped 4 bases and J dropped 3; count of bases not matched to a gene: 2. This CDR3 comprises 13 residues. The germline gives CDR1 SQVTM, CDR2 ANQGSEA. Here the CDR3 reads CSVVLADYNEQFF. In DNA form, the CDR3 reads TGCAGCGTTGTACTAGCGGACTACAATGAGCAGTTCTTC.

The CDR3 DNA is TGTGCCAGCAGCTTAGCCCTTCTGGAGCGGGAAATCACAGATACGCAGTATTTT. Protein sequence: CASSLALLEREITDTQYF. V is TRBV7-2 and J is TRBJ2-3; 7 positions match TRBD2. Per the germline V gene, CDR1 is SGHTA and CDR2 is FQGNSA. Germline trimming cut 0 bases from V and 2 bases from J; bases unmatched to any gene: 11. This CDR3 comprises 18 residues. Full variable domain (remainder filled in from reference TRBV7-2 and TRBJ2-3): GAGVSQSPSNKVTEKGKDVELRCDPISGHTALYWYRQSLGQGLEFLIYFQGNSAPDKSGLPSDRFSAERTGGSVSTLTIQRTQQEDSAVYLCASSLALLEREITDTQYFGPGTRLTVL.

This clonotype appeared a few times. CDR3 sequence reads: CASSLGGDYEQYF. The CDR3 nucleotides are TGTGCCAGCAGCTTAGGTGGGGACTACGAGCAGTACTTC. The gene calls are TRBV7-6 and TRBJ2-7; D unclear. Germline CDR1 reads SGHVS; CDR2 reads FNYEAQ. V lost 1 base to trimming and J lost 3 bases, with 7 bases between them. There are 13 residues in the CDR3.

This clonotype was observed at least ten times. V is TRBV29-1 and J is TRBJ2-7; 8 nucleotides line up with TRBD1. V lost 3 bases, J lost 0 bases, and 4 bases stayed unmatched. The CDR3 consists of 14 residues. Germline V gives CDR1 SQVTM, CDR2 ANQGSEA. CDR3 in DNA: TGCAGCGTTGACGGCAGGGGGCCCTCCTACGAGCAGTACTTC. Translating it yields CSVDGRGPSYEQYF.

This chain uses TRBV5-1 with TRBJ2-7, with D perhaps matching TRBD2 (6 bases). Trimming took 2 bases from V and 6 from J, leaving 12 bases between them. CDR1 is SGHRS, CDR2 YFSETQ, per germline. The CDR3 loop spans 13 amino acids. CDR3: CASSFIRGSEQYF. As DNA, the CDR3 is TGCGCCAGCAGCTTTATTCGGGGGAGCGAGCAGTACTTC. The full variable domain, with the rest looked up from reference TRBV5-1 and TRBJ2-7, is KAGVTQTPRYLIKTRGQQVTLSCSPISGHRSVSWYQQTPGQGLQFLFEYFSETQRNKGNFPGRFSGRQFSNSRSEMNVSTLELGDSALYLCASSFIRGSEQYFGPGTRLTVT.

V usage is TRBV4-1 and J usage is TRBJ2-7; D is unclear. Germline CDR1 is MGHRA and CDR2 is YSYEKL. This CDR3 is 14 amino acids long. Trimming took off 4 bases at V and 2 bases at J, with 12 bases between the two ends. The CDR3 loop is CASSPLPRTYEQYF. The CDR3 coding sequence is TGCGCCAGCAGCCCCCTTCCCCGAACCTACGAGCAGTACTTC.

J is TRBJ2-7 and V is TRBV4-1, with 10 bases aligning to TRBD2. The CDR3 has 14 residues. Per germline, CDR1 MGHRA and CDR2 YSYEKL. Trimming cost V 3 bases and J 6 bases; bases outside gene matches: 5. CDR3 loop: CASSQSPSGGEQYV. DNA of the CDR3: TGCGCCAGCAGCCAGAGCCCTAGCGGGGGCGAGCAGTACGTC.

V is TRBV7-2 and J is TRBJ1-4; D not resolved. V lost 2 bases and J 5 bases, leaving 3 bases between the germline ends. This CDR3 spans 12 amino acids. Germline CDR1 and CDR2: SGHTA and FQGNSA. The CDR3 protein is CASSLLNEKLFF. The CDR3 nucleotides read TGTGCCAGCAGCTTATTGAATGAAAAACTGTTTTTT. The variable domain in full, completed from reference TRBV7-2 and TRBJ1-4, reads GAGVSQSPSNKVTEKGKDVELRCDPISGHTALYWYRQSLGQGLEFLIYFQGNSAPDKSGLPSDRFSAERTGGSVSTLTIQRTQQEDSAVYLCASSLLNEKLFFGSGTQLSVL.

This clonotype is medium-sized by share. V gene TRBV20-1 combines with J gene TRBJ1-3; D perhaps matches TRBD1 (5 bases). V lost 2 bases and J 8 bases, leaving 16 bases between the germline ends. This CDR3 is built from 14 residues. From germline, CDR1 is DFQATT and CDR2 SNEGSKA (reference sequence). DNA of the CDR3: TGCAGTGCTAGAAGTACCGCCGGGGGTCACACCATATATTTT. Translated, it gives CSARSTAGGHTIYF.

This clonotype came up many times. The chain joins TRBV7-8 to TRBJ2-7, with 15 bases aligning to TRBD2. The CDR3 sequence is 15 residues long. The germline gives CDR1 SGHVS, CDR2 FQNEAQ. V lost 5 bases and J lost 5; bases outside the gene matches: 4. CDR3: CASSLGTSGGHEQYV. DNA for the CDR3: TGTGCCAGCAGCCTTGGGACTAGCGGGGGGCACGAGCAGTACGTC.

This clonotype was detected only a few times. The rearrangement joins TRBV5-5 to TRBJ2-2; 8 nucleotides align to TRBD2. Germline loops: CDR1 SGHKS, CDR2 YYEKEE (reference sequence). The CDR3 is 16 amino acids. V was pared by 4 bases and J by 0 bases, with 5 bases of the junction left unmatched. Here the CDR3 reads CASSPREGTNTGELFF. The DNA of the CDR3 is TGTGCCAGCAGCCCCCGGGAGGGAACGAACACCGGGGAGCTGTTTTTT.

The genes are TRBV11-2 and TRBJ2-3, with a possible D match to TRBD2 (5 bases). Germline V gene lookup returns CDR1 SGHAT and CDR2 FQNNGV. Between the trimmed V and J ends, which lost 5 bases and 0 bases, there was a span of 15 bases. The CDR3 consists of 16 residues. CDR3 amino acids: CASSQRARISTDTQYF. The DNA for the CDR3 is TGTGCCAGCAGCCAGAGGGCACGGATTAGCACAGATACGCAGTATTTT. Full variable domain (rest looked up from reference TRBV11-2 and TRBJ2-3): EAGVAQSPRYKIIEKRQSVAFWCNPISGHATLYWYQQILGQGPKLLIQFQNNGVVDDSQLPKDRFSAERLKGVDSTLKIQPAKLEDSAVYLCASSQRARISTDTQYFGPGTRLTVL.

The V call is TRBV29-1, the J call TRBJ2-3; 9 nucleotides align to TRBD1. CDR1 and CDR2 from the germline V gene are SQVTM and ANQGSEA. This CDR3 region has 13 residues. V gave up 5 bases and J gave up 6 bases; unmatched junction bases: 6. As DNA, the CDR3 is TGCAGCGTTCTTGGACAGGGGCGGGATACGCAGTATTTT. This encodes CSVLGQGRDTQYF.

The sample holds many counts of this clonotype. This rearrangement joins TRBV12-3 or TRBV12-4 to TRBJ1-1; D not certain. This CDR3 has 14 residues. Trimming cost V 6 bases and J 1 base, with 12 bases left between them. CDR3: CASRFRTANTEAFF. The DNA of the CDR3 is TGTGCCAGCAGATTCAGGACGGCGAACACTGAAGCTTTCTTT.

This clonotype rates as large. The chain's CDR3 is CASSQDVGYVSYEQYF. The CDR3 DNA is TGCGCCAGCAGCCAAGATGTGGGGTATGTATCCTACGAGCAGTACTTC. The gene calls are TRBV4-3 and TRBJ2-7, with D unclear. This CDR3 comprises 16 residues. Trimming removed 0 bases from V and 1 base from J, with 13 bases in between. The germline gives CDR1 LGHNA, CDR2 YSLEER.

In its sample, this clonotype was seen a few times. This chain uses TRBV5-1 with TRBJ2-2; no reliable D call. Germline CDR1 is SGHRS and CDR2 is YFSETQ. There are 15 residues in the CDR3. V lost 2 bases, J lost 1 base, and 9 bases lay in between. CDR3 sequence reads: CASSLFLVNTGELFF. For the CDR3, the DNA is TGCGCCAGCAGCTTATTCCTAGTGAACACCGGGGAGCTGTTTTTT.

The chain joins TRBV5-5 to TRBJ1-5; maybe TRBD1 (5 bases). Germline assignment: CDR1 SGHKS and CDR2 YYEKEE (reference sequence). The CDR3 contains 15 residues. Between the trimmed V and J ends, which lost 4 bases and 5 bases, there was a span of 16 bases. CDR3 sequence (DNA): TGTGCCAGCAGCCCTGGGACTACGAGGGATCAGCCCCAGCATTTT. Amino acid sequence: CASSPGTTRDQPQHF.

This clonotype was detected many times. The chain combines TRBV28 with TRBJ1-6, with D hard to call. Trimming cost V 7 bases and J 0 bases, with 10 bases left between them. Germline-derived CDR1 and CDR2 are MDHEN and SYDVKM. The CDR3 runs 15 residues. The CDR3 DNA is TGTGCCAGCAAATGGGGTAGCTCCTATAATTCACCCCTCCACTTT. Translating it yields CASKWGSSYNSPLHF.

This clonotype was seen many times. The V gene is TRBV14, the J gene TRBJ2-3; D is possibly TRBD1 (5 bases). Germline V gene data show CDR1 as SGHDN and CDR2 as FVKESK. V lost 6 bases and J lost 4, with 14 bases in between. The CDR3 has 14 residues. The DNA of the CDR3 is TGTGCCAGCAGTCTTCAGGGTTTCCCAGATACGCAGTATTTT. This translates into CASSLQGFPDTQYF.

This clonotype was observed a few times. The gene calls are TRBV6-5 and TRBJ2-2; 8 bases agree with TRBD1. Trimming removed 7 bases from V and 7 bases from J; junction bases left unmatched: 11. Germline lookup yields CDR1 MNHEY and CDR2 SVGAGI. The CDR3 length is 15 residues. The CDR3 nucleotides read TGTGCCAGCACCCATGACAGGGGTAAAGACGGGGAGCTGTTTTTT. Translation gives CASTHDRGKDGELFF.

This clonotype showed up many times. The rearrangement joins TRBV9 to TRBJ1-1, with D tentatively TRBD1 (5 bases). The CDR3 is 13 residues long. V was trimmed by 1 base and J by 3 bases, leaving 7 bases between them. Germline V gene data show CDR1 as SGDLS and CDR2 as YYNGEE. CDR3 region: CASSVQGDTEAFF. The CDR3 DNA is TGTGCCAGCAGCGTACAAGGGGACACTGAAGCTTTCTTT.